This entry describes one TCR beta chain. This sample is drawn from a study of blood T cell repertoires in COVID-19. As for the study in general: The study drew acute and convalescent COVID-19 samples from the United States, Italy and Spain. T cells, B-cell-depleted T cells, or PBMCs supplied cDNA or gDNA.

The CDR3 is 14 amino acids. Trimming removed 5 bases from V and 0 bases from J, with 10 bases in between. The germline gives CDR1 SGHRS, CDR2 YFSETQ. Some clones are missing from TCRdb's copy, which holds only in-frame ones; the method was immunoSEQ multiplex PCR. The profile shows roughly 60,000 clones, around 85% of them singletons. The sequenced sample was peripheral blood. The clonotype comes from a human donor in a cohort sampled during active COVID-19. The chain has TRBV5-1 and TRBJ2-3; no clear D. The CDR3 bases are TGCGCCAGCAGATGGCAGACTAGCACAGATACGCAGTATTTT. Amino acids: CASRWQTSTDTQYF.